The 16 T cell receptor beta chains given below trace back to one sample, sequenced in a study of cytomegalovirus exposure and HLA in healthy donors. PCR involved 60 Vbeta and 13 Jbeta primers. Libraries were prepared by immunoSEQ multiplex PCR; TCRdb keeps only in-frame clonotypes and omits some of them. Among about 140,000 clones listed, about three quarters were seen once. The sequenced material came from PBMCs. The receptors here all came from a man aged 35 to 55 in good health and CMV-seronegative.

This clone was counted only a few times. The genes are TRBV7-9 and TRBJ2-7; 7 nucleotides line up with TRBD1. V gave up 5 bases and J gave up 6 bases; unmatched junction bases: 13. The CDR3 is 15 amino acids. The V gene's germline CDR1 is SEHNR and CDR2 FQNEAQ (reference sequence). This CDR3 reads CASSLDRFRVSEQYF. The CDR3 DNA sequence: TGTGCCAGCAGCCTGGACAGGTTTCGGGTCTCCGAGCAGTACTTC.

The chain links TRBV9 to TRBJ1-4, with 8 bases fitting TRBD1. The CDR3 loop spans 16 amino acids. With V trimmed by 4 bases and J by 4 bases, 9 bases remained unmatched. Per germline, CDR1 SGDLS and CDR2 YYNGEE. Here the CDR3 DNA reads TGTGCCAGCAGCTCCCATCAGGGGGCTATTAATGAAAAACTGTTTTTT. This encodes CASSSHQGAINEKLFF. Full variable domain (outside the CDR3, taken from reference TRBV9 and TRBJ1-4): DSGVTQTPKHLITATGQRVTLRCSPRSGDLSVYWYQQSLDQGLQFLIQYYNGEERAKGNILERFSAQQFPDLHSELNLSSLELGDSALYFCASSSHQGAINEKLFFGSGTQLSVL.

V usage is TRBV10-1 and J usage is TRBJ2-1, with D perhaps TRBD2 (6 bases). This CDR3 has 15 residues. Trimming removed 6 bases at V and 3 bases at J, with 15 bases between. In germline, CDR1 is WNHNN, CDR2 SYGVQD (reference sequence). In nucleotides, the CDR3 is TGCGCCAGCAGCGTAGCGGCGGAGGTCTACAATGAGCAGTTCTTC. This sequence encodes CASSVAAEVYNEQFF.

DNA of the CDR3: TGTGCCAGCATTCAGATGGCGGGAGACCCCGTCCATGAGCAGTTCTTC. Its translation: CASIQMAGDPVHEQFF. The chain employs TRBV2 and TRBJ2-1; 7 positions agree with TRBD2. CDR1 and CDR2 from the germline V gene are SNHLY and FYNNEI. The V and J ends lost 7 bases and 8 bases, in that order; junction bases with no gene match: 17. CDR3 length: 16 residues.

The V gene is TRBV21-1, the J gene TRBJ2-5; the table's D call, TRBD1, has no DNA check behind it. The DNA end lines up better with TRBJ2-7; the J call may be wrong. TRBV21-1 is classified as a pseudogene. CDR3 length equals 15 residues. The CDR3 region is CASSKGAGTACEQYF. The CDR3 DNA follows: TGTGCCAGCAGCAAGGGGGCCGGGACAGCCTGCGAGCAGTACTTC.

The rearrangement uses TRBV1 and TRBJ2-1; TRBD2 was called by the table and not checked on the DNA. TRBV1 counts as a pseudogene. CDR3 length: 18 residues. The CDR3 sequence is CTSSPHPLGGRSYNEQFF. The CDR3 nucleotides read TGCACCAGCAGCCCGCACCCCCTCGGAGGGCGCTCCTACAATGAGCAGTTCTTC.

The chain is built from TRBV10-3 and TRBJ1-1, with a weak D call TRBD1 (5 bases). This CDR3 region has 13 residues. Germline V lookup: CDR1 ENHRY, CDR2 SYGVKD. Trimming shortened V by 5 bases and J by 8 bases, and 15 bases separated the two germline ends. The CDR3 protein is CAISTGGSLEAFF. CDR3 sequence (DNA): TGTGCCATCAGTACGGGGGGGTCCCTCGAAGCTTTCTTT.

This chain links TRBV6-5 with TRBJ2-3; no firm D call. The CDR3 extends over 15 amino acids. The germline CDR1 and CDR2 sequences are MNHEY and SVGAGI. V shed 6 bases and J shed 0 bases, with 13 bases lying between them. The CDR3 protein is CASRSETPSTDTQYF. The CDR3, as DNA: TGTGCCAGCAGAAGCGAAACCCCCAGCACAGATACGCAGTATTTT.

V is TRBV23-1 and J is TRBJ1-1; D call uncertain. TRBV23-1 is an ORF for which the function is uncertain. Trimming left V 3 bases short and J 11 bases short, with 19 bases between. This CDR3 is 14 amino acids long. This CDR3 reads CASSHPAEEGRAFF. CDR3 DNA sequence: TGCGCCAGCAGTCACCCCGCCGAGGAAGGCCGGGCTTTCTTT.

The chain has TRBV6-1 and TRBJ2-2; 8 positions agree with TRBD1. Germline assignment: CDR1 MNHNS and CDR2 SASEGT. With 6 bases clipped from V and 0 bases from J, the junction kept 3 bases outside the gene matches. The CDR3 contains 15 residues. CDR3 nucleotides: TGTGCCAGCAGGGACAGGGCCTCGAACACCGGGGAGCTGTTTTTT. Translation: CASRDRASNTGELFF.

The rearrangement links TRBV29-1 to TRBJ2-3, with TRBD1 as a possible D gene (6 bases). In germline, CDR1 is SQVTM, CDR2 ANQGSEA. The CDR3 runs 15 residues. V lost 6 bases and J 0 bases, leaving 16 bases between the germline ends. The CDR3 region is CSVVKQGYSTDTQYF. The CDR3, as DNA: TGCAGCGTGGTCAAACAGGGCTACAGCACAGATACGCAGTATTTT.

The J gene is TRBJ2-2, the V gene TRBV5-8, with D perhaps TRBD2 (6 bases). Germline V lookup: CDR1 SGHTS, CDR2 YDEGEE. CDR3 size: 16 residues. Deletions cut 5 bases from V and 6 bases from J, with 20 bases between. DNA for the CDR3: TGTGCCAGCAGGTCGCGGGGCAGCCTACGGGCCGGGGAGCTGTTTTTT. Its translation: CASRSRGSLRAGELFF.

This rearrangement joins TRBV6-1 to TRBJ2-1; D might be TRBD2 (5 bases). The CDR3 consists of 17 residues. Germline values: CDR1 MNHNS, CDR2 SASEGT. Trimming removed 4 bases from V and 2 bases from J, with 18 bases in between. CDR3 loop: CASSGFPRRPPYNEQFF. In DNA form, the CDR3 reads TGTGCCAGCAGTGGGTTTCCCCGGAGGCCCCCCTACAATGAGCAGTTCTTC.

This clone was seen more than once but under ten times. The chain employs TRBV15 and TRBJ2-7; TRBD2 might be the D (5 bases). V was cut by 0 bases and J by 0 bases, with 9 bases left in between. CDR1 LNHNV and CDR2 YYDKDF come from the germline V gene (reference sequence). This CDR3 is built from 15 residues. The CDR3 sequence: CATSRDQAGSYEQYF. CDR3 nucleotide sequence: TGTGCCACCAGCAGAGATCAGGCGGGCTCCTACGAGCAGTACTTC.

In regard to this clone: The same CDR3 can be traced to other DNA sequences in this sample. CDR3: CASSFGGNQPQHF. The CDR3 bases are TGTGCCAGCAGTTTCGGTGGCAATCAGCCCCAGCATTTT. V gene TRBV27 combines with J gene TRBJ1-5; D remains ambiguous. Per germline, CDR1 MNHEY and CDR2 SMNVEV (reference sequence). The CDR3 is made up of 13 amino acids. Deletions cut 3 bases from V and 2 bases from J, with 5 bases between.

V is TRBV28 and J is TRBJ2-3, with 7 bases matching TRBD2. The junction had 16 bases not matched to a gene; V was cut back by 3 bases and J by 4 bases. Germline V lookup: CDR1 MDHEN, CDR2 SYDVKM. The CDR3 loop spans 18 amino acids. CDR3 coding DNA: TGTGCCAGCAGTTTCCCACCTATTCCCCGGGGGGAGGCAGATACGCAGTATTTT. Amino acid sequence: CASSFPPIPRGEADTQYF.